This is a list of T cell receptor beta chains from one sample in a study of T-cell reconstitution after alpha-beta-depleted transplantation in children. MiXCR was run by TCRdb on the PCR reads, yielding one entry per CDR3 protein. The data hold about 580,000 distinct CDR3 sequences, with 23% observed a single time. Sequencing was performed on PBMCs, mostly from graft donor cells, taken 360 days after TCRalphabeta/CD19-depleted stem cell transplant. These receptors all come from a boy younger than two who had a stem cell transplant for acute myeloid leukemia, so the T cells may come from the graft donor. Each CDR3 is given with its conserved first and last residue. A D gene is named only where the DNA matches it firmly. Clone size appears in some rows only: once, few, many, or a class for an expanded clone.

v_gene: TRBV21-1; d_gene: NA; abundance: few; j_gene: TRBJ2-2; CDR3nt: TGTGCCAGCAGCAAAGTGGCAGCGACGAACACCGGGGAGCTGTTTTTT; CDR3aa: CASSKVAATNTGELFF
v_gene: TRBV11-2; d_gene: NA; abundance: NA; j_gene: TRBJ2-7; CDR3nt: TGTGCCAGCAGCTTGGGCACCCAATTCTACGAGCAGTACTTC; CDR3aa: CASSLGTQFYEQYF
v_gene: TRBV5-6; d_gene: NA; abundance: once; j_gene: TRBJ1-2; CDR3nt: TGTGCCAGCAGCTTGGTCCGGACCTCCTTTCAGGGCTACACCTTC; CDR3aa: CASSLVRTSFQGYTF
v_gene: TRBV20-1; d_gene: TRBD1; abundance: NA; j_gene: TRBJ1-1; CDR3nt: TGCAGTGCTATTTTAAGGTTAAGGGACAGATACACTGAAGCTTTCTTT; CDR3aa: CSAILRLRDRYTEAFF
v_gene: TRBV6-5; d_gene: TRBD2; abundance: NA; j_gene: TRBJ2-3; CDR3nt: TGTGCCAGCAGTTACTCCTCTAGCGGGGGGGGCACAGATACGCAGTATTTT; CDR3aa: CASSYSSSGGGTDTQYF
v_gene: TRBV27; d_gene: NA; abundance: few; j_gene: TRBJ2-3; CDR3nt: TGTGCCAGCAGTTCAGCTACGGACGGCGAGGTGGCATATACGCAGTATTTT; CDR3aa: CASSSATDGEVAYTQYF
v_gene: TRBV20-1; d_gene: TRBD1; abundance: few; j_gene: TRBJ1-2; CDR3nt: TGCAGTACCGACCTACAGGGGGTGTGGGGCTACACCTTC; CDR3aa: CSTDLQGVWGYTF
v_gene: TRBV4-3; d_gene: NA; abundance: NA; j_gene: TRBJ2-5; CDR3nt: TGCGCCAGCAGCCAAGCGAAGGCCAGCGTCCAGACCCAGTACTTC; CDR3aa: CASSQAKASVQTQYF
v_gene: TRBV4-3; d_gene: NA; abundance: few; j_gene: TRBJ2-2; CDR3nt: TGCGCCAGCAGCCCTACAGGGGGGGCGAACACCGGGGAGCTGTTTTTT; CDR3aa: CASSPTGGANTGELFF
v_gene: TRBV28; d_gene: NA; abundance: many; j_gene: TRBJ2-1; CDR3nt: TGTGCCAGCAGCCTAAGCAGGGGATTCACCTACAATGAGCAGTTCTTC; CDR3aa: CASSLSRGFTYNEQFF
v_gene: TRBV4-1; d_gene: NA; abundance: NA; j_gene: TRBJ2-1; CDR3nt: TGCGCCAGCAGCCAAACACAGGGGAGGCCCTACAATGAGCAGTTCTTC; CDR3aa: CASSQTQGRPYNEQFF
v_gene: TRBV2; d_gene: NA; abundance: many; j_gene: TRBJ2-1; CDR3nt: TGTGCCAGCAGTGAACAGGTATCCTACAATGAGCAGTTCTTC; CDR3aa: CASSEQVSYNEQFF
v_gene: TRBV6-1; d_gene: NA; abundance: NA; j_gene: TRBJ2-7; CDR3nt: TGTGCCAGCAGTGAAAGTTCGGTCAGGGTCTACGAGCAGTACTTC; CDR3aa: CASSESSVRVYEQYF
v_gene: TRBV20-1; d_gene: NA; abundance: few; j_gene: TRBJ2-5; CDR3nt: TGCAGTGCTAGCCCTGGGTCGGAGACCCAGTACTTC; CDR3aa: CSASPGSETQYF
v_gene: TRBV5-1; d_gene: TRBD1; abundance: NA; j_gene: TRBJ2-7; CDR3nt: TGCGCCAGCAGCACTAACCCGGGACAGATTAGCGAGCAGTACTTC; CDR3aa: CASSTNPGQISEQYF
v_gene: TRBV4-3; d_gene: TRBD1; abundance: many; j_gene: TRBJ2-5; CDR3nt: TGCGCCAGCAGCCAAGATGGGCGACAGGGGGTAGGAGAGACCCAGTACTTC; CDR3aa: CASSQDGRQGVGETQYF
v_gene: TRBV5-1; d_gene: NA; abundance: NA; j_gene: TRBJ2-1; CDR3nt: TGCGCCAGCTTTACGGACATACACAATGAGCAGTTCTTC; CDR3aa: CASFTDIHNEQFF
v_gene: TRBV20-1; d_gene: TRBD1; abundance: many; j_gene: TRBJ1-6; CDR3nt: TGCAGTGCTAGAGATGAGAGGGACAGACATTCACCCCTCCACTTT; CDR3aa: CSARDERDRHSPLHF
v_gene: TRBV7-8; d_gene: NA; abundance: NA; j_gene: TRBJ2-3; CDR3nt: TGTGCCAGCAGCCCAGACAGCTCCCTAGATACGCAGTATTTT; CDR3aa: CASSPDSSLDTQYF
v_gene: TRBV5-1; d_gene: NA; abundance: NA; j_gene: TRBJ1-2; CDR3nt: TGCGCCAGCAGCTGGGATAACTATGGCTACACCTTC; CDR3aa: CASSWDNYGYTF
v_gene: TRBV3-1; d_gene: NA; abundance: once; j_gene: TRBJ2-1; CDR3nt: TGTGCCAGCAGCCATACAGGGAGGCCTCGAAATGAGCAGTTCTTC; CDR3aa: CASSHTGRPRNEQFF
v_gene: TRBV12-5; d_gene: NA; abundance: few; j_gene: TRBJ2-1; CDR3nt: TGTGCTAGTGGTGGGGACACGGTCTCCTACAATGAGCAGTTCTTC; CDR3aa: CASGGDTVSYNEQFF
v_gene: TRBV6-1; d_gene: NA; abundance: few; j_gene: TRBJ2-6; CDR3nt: TGTGCCAGCAGCGACGGACGTTCCTCTGGGGCCAACGTCCTGACTTTC; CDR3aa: CASSDGRSSGANVLTF
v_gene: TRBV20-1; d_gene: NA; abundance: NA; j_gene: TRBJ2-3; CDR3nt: TGCAGCAAAGAGGGTGGCACAGATACGCAGTATTTT; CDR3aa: CSKEGGTDTQYF
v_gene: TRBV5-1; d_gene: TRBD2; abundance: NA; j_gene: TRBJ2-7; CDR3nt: TGCGCCAGCAGCTTGGGGACTAGCGGGGGGAGCCCCTACGAGCAGTACTTC; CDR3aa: CASSLGTSGGSPYEQYF
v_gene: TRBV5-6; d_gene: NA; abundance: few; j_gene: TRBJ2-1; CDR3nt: TGTGCCAGCAGCTTGGGTGCGGCAATGTTCAGCTCCTACAATGAGCAGTTCTTC; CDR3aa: CASSLGAAMFSSYNEQFF
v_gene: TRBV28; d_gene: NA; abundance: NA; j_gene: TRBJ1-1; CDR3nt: TGTGCCAGCAGTTTTACCGACAGGTTAAACACTGAAGCTTTCTTT; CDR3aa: CASSFTDRLNTEAFF
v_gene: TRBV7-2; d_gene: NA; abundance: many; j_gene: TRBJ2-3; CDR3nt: TGTGCCAGCAGCCCGCCCTGGACTGATACGCAGTATTTT; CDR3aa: CASSPPWTDTQYF
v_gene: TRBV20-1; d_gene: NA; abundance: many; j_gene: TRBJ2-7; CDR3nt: TGCAGTGCTCCTCGGGGGGCAGGCCACTACGAGCAGTACTTC; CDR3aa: CSAPRGAGHYEQYF